These T cell receptor beta chains were read from a single sample in a study of blood T cell repertoires in COVID-19. TCRdb's table, derived via immunoSEQ multiplex PCR, lists solely in-frame clones and lacks some. The sample shows under 300,000 clones, roughly 90% of them seen only once. Sequencing was performed on peripheral blood. These receptors were taken from a man younger than 40 who had recovered from COVID-19. Each CDR3 is given with its conserved first and last residue. The D gene is left open where the match is weak. Clone size is given for some rows only: seen once, a few or many times, or a class if the clone is expanded.

j_gene: TRBJ1-1
v_gene: TRBV18
abundance: NA
d_gene: NA
CDR3nt: TGTGCCAGCTCACCCGGTCCTGAAGCTTTCTTT
CDR3aa: CASSPGPEAFF

j_gene: TRBJ1-1
v_gene: TRBV4-3
abundance: NA
d_gene: NA
CDR3nt: TGCGCCAGCAGCCAAGTGGGGGGGACTGAAGCTTTCTTT
CDR3aa: CASSQVGGTEAFF

j_gene: TRBJ2-3
v_gene: TRBV6-2/TRBV6-3
abundance: NA
d_gene: TRBD2
CDR3nt: TGTGCCAGCAGTCCCCCGGCTAGCGGGGGGATAACAGATACGCAGTATTTT
CDR3aa: CASSPPASGGITDTQYF

j_gene: TRBJ1-2
v_gene: TRBV19
abundance: NA
d_gene: NA
CDR3nt: TGTGCCAGTAGTATAAGACAGCAACAGAACTATGGCTACACCTTC
CDR3aa: CASSIRQQQNYGYTF

j_gene: TRBJ2-1
v_gene: TRBV11-2
abundance: NA
d_gene: TRBD1
CDR3nt: TGTGCCAGCATCAAGCTGCGACAGGGGATTCGAGAGCAGTTCTTC
CDR3aa: CASIKLRQGIREQFF

j_gene: TRBJ2-4
v_gene: TRBV3-1/TRBV3-2
abundance: NA
d_gene: NA
CDR3nt: TGTGCCAGCAGCTCTTTTCTAGCCAAAAACATTCAGTACTTC
CDR3aa: CASSSFLAKNIQYF

j_gene: TRBJ2-3
v_gene: TRBV6-2/TRBV6-3
abundance: NA
d_gene: TRBD2
CDR3nt: TGTGCCAGCAGTTACGGGCGACTAGCAGGCACAGATACGCAGTATTTT
CDR3aa: CASSYGRLAGTDTQYF

j_gene: TRBJ1-2
v_gene: TRBV6-4
abundance: NA
d_gene: TRBD1
CDR3nt: TGTGCCAGCAGTGCGACAGGGACGCATGGCTACACCTTC
CDR3aa: CASSATGTHGYTF

j_gene: TRBJ1-3
v_gene: TRBV19
abundance: NA
d_gene: NA
CDR3nt: TGTGCCACCTCGTCAGGGAGAAAGGGAGGCACCATATATTTT
CDR3aa: CATSSGRKGGTIYF

j_gene: TRBJ1-2
v_gene: TRBV5-8
abundance: NA
d_gene: TRBD1
CDR3nt: TGTGCCAGCAGCCCTAGGACAGGGAGGAGTATAGGCTACACCTTC
CDR3aa: CASSPRTGRSIGYTF

j_gene: TRBJ2-3
v_gene: TRBV18
abundance: once
d_gene: TRBD1
CDR3nt: TGTGCCAGCTCAACTACCGGGACAGGGGCAGATACGCAGTATTTT
CDR3aa: CASSTTGTGADTQYF

j_gene: TRBJ2-4
v_gene: TRBV29-1
abundance: NA
d_gene: TRBD1
CDR3nt: TGCAGCGTTGCCGGTCTCCGGGACAGGGACAAAAACATTCAGTACTTC
CDR3aa: CSVAGLRDRDKNIQYF

j_gene: TRBJ2-1
v_gene: TRBV24-1
abundance: NA
d_gene: NA
CDR3nt: TGTGCCACCAGTGAGGGCACTTACAATGAGCAGTTCTTC
CDR3aa: CATSEGTYNEQFF

j_gene: TRBJ2-3
v_gene: TRBV12-5
abundance: NA
d_gene: TRBD1
CDR3nt: TGTGCTAGTGGTTTGGCCCGATTGACAGGGTCAATCACAGATACGCAGTATTTT
CDR3aa: CASGLARLTGSITDTQYF

j_gene: TRBJ1-1
v_gene: TRBV7-9
abundance: NA
d_gene: NA
CDR3nt: TGTGCCAGCAGCTTAGGTCAGGCCGCAGGGGCTTTCTTT
CDR3aa: CASSLGQAAGAFF

j_gene: TRBJ2-1
v_gene: TRBV2
abundance: NA
d_gene: TRBD2
CDR3nt: TGTGCCAGCAGTTCGAGGAGACTAGCGGACAATGAGCAGTTCTTC
CDR3aa: CASSSRRLADNEQFF

j_gene: TRBJ2-3
v_gene: TRBV11-3
abundance: NA
d_gene: TRBD2
CDR3nt: TGTGCCAGCAGCTTGGGTCAGCGGGGGGGCAGGACAGATACGCAGTATTTT
CDR3aa: CASSLGQRGGRTDTQYF

j_gene: TRBJ2-1
v_gene: TRBV6-5
abundance: NA
d_gene: TRBD2
CDR3nt: TGTGCCAGCAGCCGACGGGACTATGACAATGAGCAGTTCTTC
CDR3aa: CASSRRDYDNEQFF

j_gene: TRBJ2-3
v_gene: TRBV19
abundance: few
d_gene: TRBD1
CDR3nt: TGTGCCAGTAGCGAACTGACAGGGAAACTTAGCACAGATACGCAGTATTTT
CDR3aa: CASSELTGKLSTDTQYF

j_gene: TRBJ2-3
v_gene: TRBV5-1
abundance: NA
d_gene: TRBD1
CDR3nt: TGCGCCAGCAGCTTTGGGACAGGGGGTCCAGATACGCAGTATTTT
CDR3aa: CASSFGTGGPDTQYF

j_gene: TRBJ2-7
v_gene: TRBV7-9
abundance: NA
d_gene: TRBD2
CDR3nt: TGTGCCAGCAGCCGAAATCGACTAGCGGGGGGACCTACCGAGCAGTACTTC
CDR3aa: CASSRNRLAGGPTEQYF

j_gene: TRBJ1-6
v_gene: TRBV27
abundance: NA
d_gene: TRBD1
CDR3nt: TGTGCCAGCAGTTGGGACAGGGATTTTAGGGATAATTCACCCCTCCACTTT
CDR3aa: CASSWDRDFRDNSPLHF

j_gene: TRBJ2-7
v_gene: TRBV12-3/TRBV12-4
abundance: NA
d_gene: NA
CDR3nt: TGTGCCAGCAGTCCGCCCCCAGGGGAAGAGCAGTACTTC
CDR3aa: CASSPPPGEEQYF

j_gene: TRBJ1-5
v_gene: TRBV6-2/TRBV6-3
abundance: NA
d_gene: TRBD1
CDR3nt: TGTGCCAGCAGCCGGGGCAGGGGGTTATCGGTCGACAATCAGCCCCAGCATTTT
CDR3aa: CASSRGRGLSVDNQPQHF

j_gene: TRBJ2-1
v_gene: TRBV4-3
abundance: NA
d_gene: TRBD2
CDR3nt: TGCGCCAGCAGCCCTAGCGGGGGGGCCACCTACAATGAGCAGTTCTTC
CDR3aa: CASSPSGGATYNEQFF

j_gene: TRBJ2-7
v_gene: TRBV24-1
abundance: NA
d_gene: NA
CDR3nt: TGTGCCACCAGTGATTCGTCGGGCAGGGGCTACGAGCAGTACTTC
CDR3aa: CATSDSSGRGYEQYF

j_gene: TRBJ1-1
v_gene: TRBV5-4
abundance: few
d_gene: NA
CDR3nt: TGTGCCAGCAGCCTCGCGGGAGGGAATGAAGCTTTCTTT
CDR3aa: CASSLAGGNEAFF

j_gene: TRBJ2-7
v_gene: TRBV29-1
abundance: NA
d_gene: NA
CDR3nt: TGCAGCGTTTGGGATAACAGGGGAGGAGGGACCAGGGACGAGCAGTACTTC
CDR3aa: CSVWDNRGGGTRDEQYF

j_gene: TRBJ1-1
v_gene: TRBV5-1
abundance: NA
d_gene: TRBD1
CDR3nt: TGCGCCAGCAGCTTGTCCCGGGACAGGGGGCAAGGCACTGAAGCTTTCTTT
CDR3aa: CASSLSRDRGQGTEAFF

j_gene: TRBJ1-1
v_gene: TRBV20-1
abundance: NA
d_gene: NA
CDR3nt: TGCAGTGCAGGGGCGGGATTGGCTTTCTTT
CDR3aa: CSAGAGLAFF

j_gene: TRBJ1-3
v_gene: TRBV7-8
abundance: NA
d_gene: NA
CDR3nt: TGTGCCAGCAGCGCAATGACTGACGGAAGGAACACCATATATTTT
CDR3aa: CASSAMTDGRNTIYF

j_gene: TRBJ1-1
v_gene: TRBV11-2
abundance: NA
d_gene: NA
CDR3nt: TGTGCCAGCAGCTTAGTCGCAGGGAACTTCCCTGAAGCTTTCTTT
CDR3aa: CASSLVAGNFPEAFF

j_gene: TRBJ2-3
v_gene: TRBV3-1/TRBV3-2
abundance: once
d_gene: NA
CDR3nt: TGTGCCAGCAGCCAAGTGGCGGGGTCAGATACGCAGTATTTT
CDR3aa: CASSQVAGSDTQYF

j_gene: TRBJ1-1
v_gene: TRBV25-1
abundance: NA
d_gene: NA
CDR3nt: TGTGCCAGCACCCCCGCCGGGGGTGAAGCTTTCTTT
CDR3aa: CASTPAGGEAFF

j_gene: TRBJ2-7
v_gene: TRBV29-1
abundance: NA
d_gene: NA
CDR3nt: TGCAGCGTTGTCCGGCTAGCTACTGACGAGCAGTACTTC
CDR3aa: CSVVRLATDEQYF

j_gene: TRBJ1-2
v_gene: TRBV6-1
abundance: few
d_gene: NA
CDR3nt: TGTGCCAGCAGTGAAGGAGGGATAGGCTACTATGGCTACACCTTC
CDR3aa: CASSEGGIGYYGYTF

j_gene: TRBJ1-1
v_gene: TRBV2
abundance: NA
d_gene: TRBD1
CDR3nt: TGTGCCAGCAGTACCGGCCCCCACCGGGACAGATCGAGGCACACTGAAGCTTTCTTT
CDR3aa: CASSTGPHRDRSRHTEAFF

j_gene: TRBJ2-3
v_gene: TRBV12-5
abundance: NA
d_gene: NA
CDR3nt: TGTGCTAGTGTCCCGGGACACCTCACAGATACGCAGTATTTT
CDR3aa: CASVPGHLTDTQYF

j_gene: TRBJ2-5
v_gene: TRBV2
abundance: once
d_gene: TRBD2
CDR3nt: TGTGCCAGCAGTGGACGGCGGGGGGGCCGAGAGACCCAGTACTTC
CDR3aa: CASSGRRGGRETQYF

j_gene: TRBJ2-5
v_gene: TRBV7-2
abundance: NA
d_gene: NA
CDR3nt: TGTGCCAGCAGCTTAGTCGTTGAGACCCAGTACTTC
CDR3aa: CASSLVVETQYF